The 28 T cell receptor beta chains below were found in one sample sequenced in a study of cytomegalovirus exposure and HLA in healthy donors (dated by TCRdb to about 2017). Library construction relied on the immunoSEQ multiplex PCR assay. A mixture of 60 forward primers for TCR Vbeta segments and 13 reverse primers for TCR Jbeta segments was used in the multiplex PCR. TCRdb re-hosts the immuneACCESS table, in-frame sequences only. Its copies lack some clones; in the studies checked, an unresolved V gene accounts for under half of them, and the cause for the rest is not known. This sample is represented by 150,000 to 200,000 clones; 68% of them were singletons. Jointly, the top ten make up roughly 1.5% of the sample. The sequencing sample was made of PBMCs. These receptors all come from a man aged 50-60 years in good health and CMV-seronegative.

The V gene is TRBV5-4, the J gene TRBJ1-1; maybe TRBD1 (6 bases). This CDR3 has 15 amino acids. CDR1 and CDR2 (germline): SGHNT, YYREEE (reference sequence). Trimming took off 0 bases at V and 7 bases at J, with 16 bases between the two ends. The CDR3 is CASSLEGAIRGEAFF. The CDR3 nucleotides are TGTGCCAGCAGCTTGGAGGGTGCCATCAGGGGTGAAGCTTTCTTT. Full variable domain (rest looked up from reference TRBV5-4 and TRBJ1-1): ETGVTQSPTHLIKTRGQQVTLRCSSQSGHNTVSWYQQALGQGPQFIFQYYREEENGRGNFPPRFSGLQFPNYSSELNVNALELDDSALYLCASSLEGAIRGEAFFGQGTRLTVV.

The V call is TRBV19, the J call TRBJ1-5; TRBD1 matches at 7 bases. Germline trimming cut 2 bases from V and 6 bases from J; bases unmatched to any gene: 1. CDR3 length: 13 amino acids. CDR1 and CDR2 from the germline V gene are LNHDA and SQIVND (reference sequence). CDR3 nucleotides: TGTGCCAGTAGTATAAGGGGGCCTCAGCCCCAGCATTTT. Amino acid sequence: CASSIRGPQPQHF.

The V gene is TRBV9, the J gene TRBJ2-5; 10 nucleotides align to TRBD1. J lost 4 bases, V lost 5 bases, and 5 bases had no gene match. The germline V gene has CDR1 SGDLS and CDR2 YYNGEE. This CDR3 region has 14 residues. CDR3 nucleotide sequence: TGTGCCAGCAGTCGACAGGGGGCGGGAGAGACCCAGTACTTC. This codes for CASSRQGAGETQYF. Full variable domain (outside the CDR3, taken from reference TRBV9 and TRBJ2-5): DSGVTQTPKHLITATGQRVTLRCSPRSGDLSVYWYQQSLDQGLQFLIQYYNGEERAKGNILERFSAQQFPDLHSELNLSSLELGDSALYFCASSRQGAGETQYFGPGTRLLVL.

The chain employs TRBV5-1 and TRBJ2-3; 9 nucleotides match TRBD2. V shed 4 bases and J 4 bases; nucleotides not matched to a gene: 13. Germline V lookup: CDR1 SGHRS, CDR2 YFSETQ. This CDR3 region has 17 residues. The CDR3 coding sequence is TGCGCCAGCAGCATAGGGACTAGCTGGTCGGTGGCAGATACGCAGTATTTT. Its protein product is CASSIGTSWSVADTQYF.

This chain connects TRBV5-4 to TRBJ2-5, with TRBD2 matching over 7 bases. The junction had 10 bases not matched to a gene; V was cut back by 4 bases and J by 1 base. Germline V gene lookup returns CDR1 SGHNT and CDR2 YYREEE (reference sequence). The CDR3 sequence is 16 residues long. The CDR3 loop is CASSRSSGEIQETQYF. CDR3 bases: TGTGCCAGCAGCCGTTCCAGCGGGGAGATCCAAGAGACCCAGTACTTC.

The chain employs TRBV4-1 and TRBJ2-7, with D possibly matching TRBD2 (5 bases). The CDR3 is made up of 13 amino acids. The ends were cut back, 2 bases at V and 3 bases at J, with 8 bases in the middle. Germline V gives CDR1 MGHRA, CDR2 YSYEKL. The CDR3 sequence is CASSQNSVYEQYF. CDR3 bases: TGCGCCAGCAGCCAAAATAGCGTCTACGAGCAGTACTTC.

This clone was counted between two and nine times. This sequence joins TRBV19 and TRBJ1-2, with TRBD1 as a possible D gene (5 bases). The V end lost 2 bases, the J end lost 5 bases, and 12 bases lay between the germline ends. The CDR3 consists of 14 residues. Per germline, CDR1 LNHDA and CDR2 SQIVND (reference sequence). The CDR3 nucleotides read TGTGCCAGTAGTATAAAGGGAGGGGAGTATGGCTACACCTTC. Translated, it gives CASSIKGGEYGYTF. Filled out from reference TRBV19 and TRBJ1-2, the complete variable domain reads DGGITQSPKYLFRKEGQNVTLSCEQNLNHDAMYWYRQDPGQGLRLIYYSQIVNDFQKGDIAEGYSVSREKKESFPLTVTSAQKNPTAFYLCASSIKGGEYGYTFGSGTRLTVV.

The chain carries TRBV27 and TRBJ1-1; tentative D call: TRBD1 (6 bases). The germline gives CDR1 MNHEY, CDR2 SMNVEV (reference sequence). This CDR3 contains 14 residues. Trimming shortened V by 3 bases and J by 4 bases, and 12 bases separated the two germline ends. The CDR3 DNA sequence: TGTGCCAGCAGTTTGACAGGTATGGGCACTGAAGCTTTCTTT. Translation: CASSLTGMGTEAFF.

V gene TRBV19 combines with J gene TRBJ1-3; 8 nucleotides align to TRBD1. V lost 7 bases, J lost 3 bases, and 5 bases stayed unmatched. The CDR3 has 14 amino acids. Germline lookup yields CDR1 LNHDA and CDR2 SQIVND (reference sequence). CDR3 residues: CASTRTGFGNTIYF. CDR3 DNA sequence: TGTGCCAGTACCCGGACAGGGTTTGGAAACACCATATATTTT.

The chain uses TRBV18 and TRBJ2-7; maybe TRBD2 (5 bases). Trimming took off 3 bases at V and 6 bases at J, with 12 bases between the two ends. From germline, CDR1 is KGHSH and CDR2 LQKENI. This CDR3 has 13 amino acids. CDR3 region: CASSPRTGGEQYF. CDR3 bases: TGTGCCAGCTCACCCCGGACTGGAGGCGAGCAGTACTTC.

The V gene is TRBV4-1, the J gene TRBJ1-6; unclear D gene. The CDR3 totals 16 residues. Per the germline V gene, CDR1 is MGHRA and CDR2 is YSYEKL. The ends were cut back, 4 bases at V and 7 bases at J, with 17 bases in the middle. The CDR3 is CASSLFGESRNSPLHF. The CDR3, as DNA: TGCGCCAGCAGCCTCTTCGGGGAGAGCAGAAATTCACCCCTCCACTTT.

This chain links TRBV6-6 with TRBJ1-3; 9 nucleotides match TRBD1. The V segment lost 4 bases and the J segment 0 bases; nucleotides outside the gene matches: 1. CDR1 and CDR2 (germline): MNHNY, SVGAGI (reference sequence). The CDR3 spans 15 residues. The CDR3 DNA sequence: TGTGCCAGCAGTTGGGACAGGGCCTCTGGAAACACCATATATTTT. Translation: CASSWDRASGNTIYF.

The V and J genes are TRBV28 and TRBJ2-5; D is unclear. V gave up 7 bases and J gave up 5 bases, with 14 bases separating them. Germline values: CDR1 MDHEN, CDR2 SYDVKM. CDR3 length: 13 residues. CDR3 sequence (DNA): TGTGCCAGCACCAAAGATGCGATTGAGACCCAGTACTTC. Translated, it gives CASTKDAIETQYF.

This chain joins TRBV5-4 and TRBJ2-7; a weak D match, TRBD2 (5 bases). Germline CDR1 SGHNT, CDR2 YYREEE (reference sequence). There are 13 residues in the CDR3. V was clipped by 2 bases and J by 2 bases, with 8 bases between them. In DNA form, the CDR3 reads TGTGCCAGCAGCTTTGACGGGACCTACGAGCAGTACTTC. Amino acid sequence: CASSFDGTYEQYF. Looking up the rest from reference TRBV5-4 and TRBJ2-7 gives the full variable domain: ETGVTQSPTHLIKTRGQQVTLRCSSQSGHNTVSWYQQALGQGPQFIFQYYREEENGRGNFPPRFSGLQFPNYSSELNVNALELDDSALYLCASSFDGTYEQYFGPGTRLTVT.

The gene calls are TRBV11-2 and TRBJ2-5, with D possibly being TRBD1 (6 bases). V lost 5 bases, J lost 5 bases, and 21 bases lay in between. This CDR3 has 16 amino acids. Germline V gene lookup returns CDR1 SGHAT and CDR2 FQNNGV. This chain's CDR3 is CASSPSIGYQGETQYF. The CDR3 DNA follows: TGTGCCAGCAGCCCTAGTATAGGCTATCAGGGGGAGACCCAGTACTTC. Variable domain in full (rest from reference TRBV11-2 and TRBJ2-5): EAGVAQSPRYKIIEKRQSVAFWCNPISGHATLYWYQQILGQGPKLLIQFQNNGVVDDSQLPKDRFSAERLKGVDSTLKIQPAKLEDSAVYLCASSPSIGYQGETQYFGPGTRLLVL.

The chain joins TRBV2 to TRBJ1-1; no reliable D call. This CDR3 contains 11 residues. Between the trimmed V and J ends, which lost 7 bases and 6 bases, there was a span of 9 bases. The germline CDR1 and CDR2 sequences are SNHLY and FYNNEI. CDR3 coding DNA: TGTGCCAGCACCCCAGATCCTGAAGCTTTCTTT. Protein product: CASTPDPEAFF.

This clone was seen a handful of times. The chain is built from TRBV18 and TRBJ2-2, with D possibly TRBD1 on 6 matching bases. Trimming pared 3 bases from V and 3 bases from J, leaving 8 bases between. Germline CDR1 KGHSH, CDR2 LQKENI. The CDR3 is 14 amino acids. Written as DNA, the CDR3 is TGTGCCAGCTCACCCGGACAGCACACCGGGGAGCTGTTTTTT. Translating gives CASSPGQHTGELFF. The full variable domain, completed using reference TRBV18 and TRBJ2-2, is NAGVMQNPRHLVRRRGQEARLRCSPMKGHSHVYWYRQLPEEGLKFMVYLQKENIIDESGMPKERFSAEFPKEGPSILRIQQVVRGDSAAYFCASSPGQHTGELFFGEGSRLTVL.

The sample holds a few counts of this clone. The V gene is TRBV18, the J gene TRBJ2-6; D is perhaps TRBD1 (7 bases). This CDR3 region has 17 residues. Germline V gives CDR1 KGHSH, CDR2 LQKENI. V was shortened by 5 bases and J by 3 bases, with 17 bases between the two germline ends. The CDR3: CASSSNRGLVGANVLTF. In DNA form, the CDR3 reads TGTGCCAGCTCATCCAACAGGGGACTGGTTGGGGCCAACGTCCTGACTTTC.

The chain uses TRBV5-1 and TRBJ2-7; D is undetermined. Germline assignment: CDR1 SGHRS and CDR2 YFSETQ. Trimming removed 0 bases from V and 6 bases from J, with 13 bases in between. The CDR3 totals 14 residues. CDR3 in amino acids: CASSLGDTLREQYF. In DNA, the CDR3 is TGCGCCAGCAGCTTGGGCGACACCTTACGCGAGCAGTACTTC. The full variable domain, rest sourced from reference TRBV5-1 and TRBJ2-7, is KAGVTQTPRYLIKTRGQQVTLSCSPISGHRSVSWYQQTPGQGLQFLFEYFSETQRNKGNFPGRFSGRQFSNSRSEMNVSTLELGDSALYLCASSLGDTLREQYFGPGTRLTVT.

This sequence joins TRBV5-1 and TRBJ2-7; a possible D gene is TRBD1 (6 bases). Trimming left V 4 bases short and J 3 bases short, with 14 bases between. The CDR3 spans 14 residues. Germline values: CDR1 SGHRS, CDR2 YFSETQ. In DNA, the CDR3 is TGCGCCAGCAGCCCGAGACAGGCGATCTACGAGCAGTACTTC. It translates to CASSPRQAIYEQYF.

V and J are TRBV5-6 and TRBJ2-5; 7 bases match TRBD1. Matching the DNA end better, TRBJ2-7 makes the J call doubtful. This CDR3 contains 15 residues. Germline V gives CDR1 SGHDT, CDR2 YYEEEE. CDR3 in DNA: TGTGCCAGCAGCCCCACACAGGGGAGCTCCTACGAGCAGTACTTC. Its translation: CASSPTQGSSYEQYF.

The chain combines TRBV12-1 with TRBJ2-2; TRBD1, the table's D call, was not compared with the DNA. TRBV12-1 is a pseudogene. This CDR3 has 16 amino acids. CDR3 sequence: CARTIYGTGGPGELFF. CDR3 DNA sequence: TGTGCCAGAACTATATACGGGACAGGGGGTCCCGGGGAGCTGTTTTTT.

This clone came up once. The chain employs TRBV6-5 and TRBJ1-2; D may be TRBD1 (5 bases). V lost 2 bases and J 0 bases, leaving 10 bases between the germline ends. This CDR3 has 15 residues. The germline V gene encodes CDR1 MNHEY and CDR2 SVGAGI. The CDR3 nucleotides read TGTGCCAGCAGTTACAAGGCAGGGCCTAACTATGGCTACACCTTC. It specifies CASSYKAGPNYGYTF.

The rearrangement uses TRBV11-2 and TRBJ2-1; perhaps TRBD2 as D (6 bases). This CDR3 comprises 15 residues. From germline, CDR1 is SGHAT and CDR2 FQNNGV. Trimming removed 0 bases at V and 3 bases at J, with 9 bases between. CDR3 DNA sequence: TGTGCCAGCAGCTTAGAAGCGGGCGGCTACAATGAGCAGTTCTTC. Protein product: CASSLEAGGYNEQFF.

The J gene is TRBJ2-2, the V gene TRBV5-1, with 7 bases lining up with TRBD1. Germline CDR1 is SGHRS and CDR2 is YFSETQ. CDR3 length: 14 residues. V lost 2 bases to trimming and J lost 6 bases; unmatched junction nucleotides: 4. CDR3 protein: CASSFRDSAGELFF. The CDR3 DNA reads TGCGCCAGCAGCTTCCGGGACAGCGCCGGGGAGCTGTTTTTT.

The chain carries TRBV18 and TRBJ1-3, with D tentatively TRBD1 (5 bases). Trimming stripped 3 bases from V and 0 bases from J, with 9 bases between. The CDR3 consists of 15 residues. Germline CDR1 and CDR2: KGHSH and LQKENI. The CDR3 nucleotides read TGTGCCAGCTCACCCCTCGGGGGCTCTGGAAACACCATATATTTT. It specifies CASSPLGGSGNTIYF.

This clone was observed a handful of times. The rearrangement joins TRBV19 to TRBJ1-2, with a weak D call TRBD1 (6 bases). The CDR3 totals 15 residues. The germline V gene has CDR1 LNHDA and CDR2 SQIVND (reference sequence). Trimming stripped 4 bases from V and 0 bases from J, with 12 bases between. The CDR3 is CASSKPQGPNYGYTF. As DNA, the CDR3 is TGTGCCAGTAGTAAACCACAGGGTCCTAACTATGGCTACACCTTC.

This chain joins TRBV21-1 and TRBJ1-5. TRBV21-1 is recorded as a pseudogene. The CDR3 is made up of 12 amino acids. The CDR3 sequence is CASSTNYRPQHF. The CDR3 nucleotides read TGTGCCAGCAGCACCAACTATCGACCCCAGCATTTT.